Described below is a single T cell receptor (beta chain) sequence and its context. This clonotype was counted many times. The specificity of this receptor is unknown. It has no much larger one-base neighbor in the sample; base qualities were not kept. The sample's time point, from its label and the paper: sample taken at primary tumor resection. For TCR sequencing, whole RNA was extracted from tumor and nontumor lung tissue, or from cryopreserved PBMC samples, and no cell sorting was done. Samples were obtained from about 75 patients with early-stage, untreated non-small cell lung cancer from the lung TRACERx cohort. Patients were selected for TCR sequencing only if sufficient RNA was available from at least two tumor regions. Before selection, tumor and adjacent nontumor lung specimens were reviewed by a lung pathologist. This sample is drawn from a study of spatial heterogeneity in lung cancer (dated by TCRdb to the late 2010s). Regarding the research as a whole: More beta-chain than alpha-chain transcripts were consistently detected, likely reflecting higher beta-chain transcript abundance. TCR repertoire features were related to nonsynonymous mutation counts determined by whole-exome sequencing of tumor tissue. In the raw uncorrected reads, each unique combination of TCR and UMI appeared more than ten times on average. Both alpha and beta chains were TCR-sequenced in samples taken at surgery, namely 220 tumor regions, around 70 matched nontumor lung samples and 55 to 60 PBMC samples. The study quantitatively compared TCR alpha and beta repertoires across multiple tumor regions, matched nontumor lung and blood in non-small cell lung cancer. General study outcomes and caveats: Confirming at a functional level the hypothesis that regional TCRs recognize regional mutations was considered to require additional single-cell paired TCR alpha and beta sequencing.

Libraries were constructed by 5' RACE. The instrument was a NextSeq 500. The TCR library protocol attached a unique molecular identifier to each TCR cDNA molecule to allow correction of PCR and sequencing errors. In the original analysis: Decombinator tools were used for TCR identification, UMI-based error correction and CDR3 extraction. Expanded TCRs were defined as those above a frequency of 2 per 1,000, corresponding to the top 1% of the tumor frequency distribution. Each repertoire was subsampled 100 times to 5,000 TCRs, after which Renyi diversity was computed with the R vegan package. CDR3 similarity networks were built from amino acid triplet string-kernel similarity, with CDR3s being connected when pairwise similarity was above 0.82. The public reads were reprocessed in TCRdb via fastp at Q25 and MiXCR, keeping in-frame beta chains. Rows are unified per CDR3 protein, each entry keeping the most common DNA and genes. TCRdb's processing, not the authors', yielded these V and J calls. The sample table holds approximately 3,800 distinct CDR3 sequences, of which about 7% were seen once. Around 19% of the sample is in the top ten clones.

According to the germline V gene, CDR1 reads SQVTM and CDR2 reads ANQGSEA. The CDR3 holds 11 amino acids from the cysteine to the phenylalanine. Just the 33-base CDR3 DNA is kept, in frame starting at base 1. A distance of 6 bases separates the germline ends of V and J, which lose 6 bases and 1 base respectively. The source is a male donor with early-stage non-small cell lung cancer. This sample comprised normal lung tissue next to the tumor, obtained at surgery. The chain links TRBV29-1 with TRBJ2-5, with the D segment identity uncertain. The DNA reads TGCAGCGTCCTCCCCCAAGAGACCCAGTACTTC. The translation is CSVLPQETQYF.